These 12 T cell receptor beta chains were sequenced from one sample in a study of shared clonotypes between healthy human individuals. Profiling relied on immunoSEQ multiplex PCR, and the TCRdb table lists in-frame clones only, not all of them. Of under 550,000 clones listed, 90% to 96% are singletons. The sample was naive CD4+ T cells sorted from blood. Subset noted: CD45RA+ positively selected. The receptors were sampled from a woman in her twenties or thirties in good health.

The J gene is TRBJ2-5, the V gene TRBV14; D is uncertain. The CDR3 extends over 13 amino acids. Germline V gives CDR1 SGHDN, CDR2 FVKESK. Trimming cost V 5 bases and J 1 base, with 8 bases left between them. CDR3 region: CASSEGPQETQYF. The CDR3 DNA reads TGTGCCAGCAGCGAAGGGCCCCAAGAGACCCAGTACTTC.

V usage is TRBV6-4 and J usage is TRBJ1-1; TRBD1 matches 9 bases. Germline V gives CDR1 MRHNA, CDR2 SNTAGT. The V segment lost 6 bases and the J segment 5 bases; nucleotides outside the gene matches: 7. The CDR3 spans 14 residues. The CDR3 DNA sequence: TGTGCCAGCAGAATACAGGGGGCTCAAACTGAAGCTTTCTTT. Its protein is CASRIQGAQTEAFF.

The rearrangement links TRBV28 to TRBJ2-6; D could derive from TRBD1 or TRBD2 (5 bases each). CDR1 and CDR2 (germline): MDHEN, SYDVKM. V lost 6 bases, J lost 0 bases, and 15 bases lay in between. The CDR3 is 17 residues long. CDR3 bases: TGTGCCAGCAGCCGACGGGACGGATACTCTGGGGCCAACGTCCTGACTTTC. This encodes CASSRRDGYSGANVLTF.

The rearrangement links TRBV30 to TRBJ2-7; D unresolved. Germline CDR1 is GTSNPN and CDR2 is SVGIG (reference sequence). The CDR3 extends over 13 amino acids. V lost 1 base to trimming and J lost 0 bases, with 7 bases between them. The CDR3 is CAWSAVSSYEQYF. The CDR3 bases are TGTGCCTGGAGTGCGGTCAGCTCCTACGAGCAGTACTTC. Using reference TRBV30 and TRBJ2-7 for the parts outside the CDR3, the full variable domain is SQTIHQWPATLVQPVGSPLSLECTVEGTSNPNLYWYRQAAGRGLQLLFYSVGIGQISSEVPQNLSASRPQDRQFILSSKKLLLSDSGFYLCAWSAVSSYEQYFGPGTRLTVT.

The gene calls are TRBV29-1 and TRBJ1-5; a weak D match, TRBD1 (5 bases). Looked up from germline, CDR1 is SQVTM and CDR2 is ANQGSEA. This CDR3 has 14 amino acids. With 6 bases removed from V and 7 bases from J, the gap between germline ends came to 19 bases. The CDR3 coding sequence is TGCAGCGTGGCGGGACCTGGTAAAAAACAGCCCCAGCATTTT. Its protein product is CSVAGPGKKQPQHF. Supplemented by reference TRBV29-1 and TRBJ1-5, the full variable domain reads SAVISQKPSRDICQRGTSLTIQCQVDSQVTMMFWYRQQPGQSLTLIATANQGSEATYESGFVIDKFPISRPNLTFSTLTVSNMSPEDSSIYLCSVAGPGKKQPQHFGDGTRLSIL.

V usage is TRBV4-1 and J usage is TRBJ2-7; unclear D gene. Between the trimmed V and J ends, which lost 0 bases and 3 bases, there was a span of 18 bases. The CDR3 sequence is 17 residues long. Looked up from germline, CDR1 is MGHRA and CDR2 is YSYEKL. CDR3 residues: CASSQEVGRGSLYEQYF. The CDR3, as DNA: TGCGCCAGCAGCCAAGAGGTGGGCAGAGGTTCACTCTACGAGCAGTACTTC.

This rearrangement joins TRBV5-1 to TRBJ2-2, with 11 bases matching TRBD2. The CDR3 loop spans 15 amino acids. V was clipped by 2 bases and J by 3 bases; unmatched bases: 0. CDR1 and CDR2 (germline): SGHRS, YFSETQ. The CDR3 DNA follows: TGCGCCAGCAGCTTACTAGCGGGGGACACCGGGGAGCTGTTTTTT. It translates to CASSLLAGDTGELFF.

V gene TRBV4-2 combines with J gene TRBJ2-1; possible D gene TRBD2, 5 bases. V was shortened by 4 bases and J by 3 bases, with 16 bases between the two germline ends. CDR1 and CDR2 from the germline V gene are LGHNA and YNFKEQ. The CDR3 is 16 amino acids. The CDR3 DNA is TGTGCCAGCAGCCCACGACTGCTGGCGGGCTACAATGAGCAGTTCTTC. Translation: CASSPRLLAGYNEQFF.

The chain carries TRBV5-1 and TRBJ2-1, with 8 positions matching TRBD2. CDR3 length: 14 amino acids. J was trimmed by 6 bases and V by 0 bases; bases with no gene match: 2. Germline CDR1 reads SGHRS; CDR2 reads YFSETQ. CDR3 bases: TGCGCCAGCAGCTTGGAGGGGACTAGCAATGAGCAGTTCTTC. It translates to CASSLEGTSNEQFF.

This clone was seen just once. V usage is TRBV5-1 and J usage is TRBJ2-1; no reliable D call. Germline assignment: CDR1 SGHRS and CDR2 YFSETQ. The CDR3 is 15 amino acids. Trimming cost V 4 bases and J 0 bases, with 11 bases left between them. CDR3 sequence: CASSTTTRSYNEQFF. In nucleotides, the CDR3 is TGCGCCAGCAGCACCACTACACGCTCCTACAATGAGCAGTTCTTC.

V usage is TRBV15 and J usage is TRBJ1-1; no reliable D call. Trimming took 0 bases from V and 8 from J, leaving 4 bases between them. Germline V CDR1 and CDR2: LNHNV, YYDKDF (reference sequence). The CDR3 is made up of 11 amino acids. CDR3 DNA sequence: TGTGCCACCAGCAGAGACAGGGAAGCTTTCTTT. Translation: CATSRDREAFF.

V and J are TRBV5-1 and TRBJ2-7; D not resolved. V was clipped by 0 bases and J by 1 base, with 5 bases between them. Germline CDR1 SGHRS, CDR2 YFSETQ. The CDR3 loop spans 13 amino acids. This CDR3 reads CASSLAMSYEQYF. DNA for the CDR3: TGCGCCAGCAGCTTGGCCATGTCCTACGAGCAGTACTTC.